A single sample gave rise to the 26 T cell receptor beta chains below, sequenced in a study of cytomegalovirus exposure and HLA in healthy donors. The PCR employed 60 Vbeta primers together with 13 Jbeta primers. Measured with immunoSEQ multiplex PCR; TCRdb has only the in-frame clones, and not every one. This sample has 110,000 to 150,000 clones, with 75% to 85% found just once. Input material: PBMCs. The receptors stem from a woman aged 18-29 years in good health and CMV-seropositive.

As DNA, the CDR3 is TGTGCCAGCAGTTTATCGGGACAGGGACCCTCGAACTATGGCTACACCTTC. This encodes CASSLSGQGPSNYGYTF. V and J are TRBV27 and TRBJ1-2; TRBD1 matches at 9 bases. After removal of 0 bases from V and 2 bases from J, the junction contained 7 bases not matched to a gene. The CDR3 has 17 amino acids. Per germline, CDR1 MNHEY and CDR2 SMNVEV (reference sequence).

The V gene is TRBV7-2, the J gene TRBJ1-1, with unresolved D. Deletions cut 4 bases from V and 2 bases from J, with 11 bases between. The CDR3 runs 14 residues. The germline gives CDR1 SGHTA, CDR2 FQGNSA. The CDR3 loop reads CASSSNSRNTEAFF. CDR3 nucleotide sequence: TGTGCCAGCAGCTCAAACAGTCGTAACACTGAAGCTTTCTTT.

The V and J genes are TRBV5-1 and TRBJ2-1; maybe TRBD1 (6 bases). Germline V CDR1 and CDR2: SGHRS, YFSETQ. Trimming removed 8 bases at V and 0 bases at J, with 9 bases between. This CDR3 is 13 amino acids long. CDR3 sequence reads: CARDSSSYNEQFF. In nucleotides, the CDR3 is TGCGCCAGGGACAGTAGCTCCTACAATGAGCAGTTCTTC.

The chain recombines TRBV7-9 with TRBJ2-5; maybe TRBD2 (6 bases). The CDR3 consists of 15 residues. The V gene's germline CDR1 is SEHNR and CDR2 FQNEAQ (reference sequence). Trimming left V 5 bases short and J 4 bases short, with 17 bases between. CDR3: CASSLDGGARETQYF. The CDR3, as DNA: TGTGCCAGCAGCCTCGACGGGGGAGCGAGAGAGACCCAGTACTTC.

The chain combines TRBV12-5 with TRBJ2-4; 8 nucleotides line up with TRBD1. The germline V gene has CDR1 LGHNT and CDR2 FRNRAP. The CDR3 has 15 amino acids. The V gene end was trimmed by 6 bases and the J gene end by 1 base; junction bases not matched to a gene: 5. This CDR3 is CASGSGQVAKNIQYF. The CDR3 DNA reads TGTGCTAGTGGCTCGGGACAGGTGGCCAAAAACATTCAGTACTTC.

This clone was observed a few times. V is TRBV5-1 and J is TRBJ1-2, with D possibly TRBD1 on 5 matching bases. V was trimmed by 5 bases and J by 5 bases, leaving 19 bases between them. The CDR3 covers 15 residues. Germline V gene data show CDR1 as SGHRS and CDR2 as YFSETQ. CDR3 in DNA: TGCGCCAGCAGTTCGAACCTTGGGGCGCAGTATGGCTACACCTTC. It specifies CASSSNLGAQYGYTF. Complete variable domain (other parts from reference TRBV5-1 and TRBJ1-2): KAGVTQTPRYLIKTRGQQVTLSCSPISGHRSVSWYQQTPGQGLQFLFEYFSETQRNKGNFPGRFSGRQFSNSRSEMNVSTLELGDSALYLCASSSNLGAQYGYTFGSGTRLTVV.

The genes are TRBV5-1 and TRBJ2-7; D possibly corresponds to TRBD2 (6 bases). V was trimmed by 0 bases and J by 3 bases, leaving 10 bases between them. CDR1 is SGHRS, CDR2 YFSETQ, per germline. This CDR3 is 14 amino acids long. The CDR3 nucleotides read TGCGCCAGCAGCTTGGCAGGGAGGTTCTACGAGCAGTACTTC. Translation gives CASSLAGRFYEQYF.

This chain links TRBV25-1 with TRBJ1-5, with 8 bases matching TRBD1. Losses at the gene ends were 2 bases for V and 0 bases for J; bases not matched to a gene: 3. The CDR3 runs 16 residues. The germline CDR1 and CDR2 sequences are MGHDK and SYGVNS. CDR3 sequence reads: CASSENRGVSNQPQHF. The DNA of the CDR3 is TGTGCCAGCAGTGAAAACAGGGGGGTTAGCAATCAGCCCCAGCATTTT. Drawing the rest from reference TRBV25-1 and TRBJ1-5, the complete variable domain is EADIYQTPRYLVIGTGKKITLECSQTMGHDKMYWYQQDPGMELHLIHYSYGVNSTEKGDLSSESTVSRIRTEHFPLTLESARPSHTSQYLCASSENRGVSNQPQHFGDGTRLSIL.

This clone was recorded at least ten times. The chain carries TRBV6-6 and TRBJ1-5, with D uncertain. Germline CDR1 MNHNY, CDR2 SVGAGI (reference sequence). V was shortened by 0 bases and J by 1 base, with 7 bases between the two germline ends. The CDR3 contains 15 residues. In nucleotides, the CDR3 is TGTGCCAGCAGTTACTCGATGGGCAGCAATCAGCCCCAGCATTTT. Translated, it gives CASSYSMGSNQPQHF.

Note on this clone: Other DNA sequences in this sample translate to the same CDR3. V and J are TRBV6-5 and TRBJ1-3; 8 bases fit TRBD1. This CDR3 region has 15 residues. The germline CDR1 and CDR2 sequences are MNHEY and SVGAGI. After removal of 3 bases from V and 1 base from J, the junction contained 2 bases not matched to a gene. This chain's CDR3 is CASSYTGGSGNTIYF. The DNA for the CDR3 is TGTGCCAGCAGTTATACAGGGGGTTCTGGAAACACCATATATTTT.

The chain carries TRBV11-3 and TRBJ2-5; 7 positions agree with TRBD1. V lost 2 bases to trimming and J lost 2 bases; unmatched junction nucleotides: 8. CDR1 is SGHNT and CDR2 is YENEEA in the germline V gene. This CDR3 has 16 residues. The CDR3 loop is CASSLNLGTAQETQYF. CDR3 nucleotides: TGTGCCAGCAGCTTAAATTTAGGGACAGCTCAAGAGACCCAGTACTTC.

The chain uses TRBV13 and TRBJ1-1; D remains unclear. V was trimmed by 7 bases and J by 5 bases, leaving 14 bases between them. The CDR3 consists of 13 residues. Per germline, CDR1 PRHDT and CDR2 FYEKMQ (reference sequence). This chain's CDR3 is CASNKREETEAFF. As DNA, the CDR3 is TGTGCCAGCAACAAACGGGAGGAGACTGAAGCTTTCTTT.

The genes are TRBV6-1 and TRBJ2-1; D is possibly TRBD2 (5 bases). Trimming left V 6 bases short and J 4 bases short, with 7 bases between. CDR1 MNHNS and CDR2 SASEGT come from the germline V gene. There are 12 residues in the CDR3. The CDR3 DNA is TGTGCCAGCAGCAGAGGGTACAATGAGCAGTTCTTC. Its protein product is CASSRGYNEQFF.

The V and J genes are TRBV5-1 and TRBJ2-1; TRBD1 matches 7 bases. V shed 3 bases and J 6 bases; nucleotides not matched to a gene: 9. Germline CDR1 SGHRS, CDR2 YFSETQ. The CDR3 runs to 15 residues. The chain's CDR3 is CASSWGLTGPNEQFF. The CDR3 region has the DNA TGCGCCAGCAGCTGGGGATTGACAGGGCCCAATGAGCAGTTCTTC.

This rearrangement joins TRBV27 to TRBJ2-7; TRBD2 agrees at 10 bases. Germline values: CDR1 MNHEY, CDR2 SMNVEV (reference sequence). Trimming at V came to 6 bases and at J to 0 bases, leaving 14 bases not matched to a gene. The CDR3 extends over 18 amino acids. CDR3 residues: CASRPRAASGGSSYEQYF. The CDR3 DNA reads TGTGCCAGCAGACCCCGGGCGGCTAGCGGGGGTTCCTCCTACGAGCAGTACTTC.

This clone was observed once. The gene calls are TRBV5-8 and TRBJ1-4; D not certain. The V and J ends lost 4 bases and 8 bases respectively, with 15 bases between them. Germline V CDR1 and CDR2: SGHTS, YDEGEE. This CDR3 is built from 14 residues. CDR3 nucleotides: TGTGCCAGCAGCACCCGAGTGGGCGGGGAAAAACTGTTTTTT. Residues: CASSTRVGGEKLFF.

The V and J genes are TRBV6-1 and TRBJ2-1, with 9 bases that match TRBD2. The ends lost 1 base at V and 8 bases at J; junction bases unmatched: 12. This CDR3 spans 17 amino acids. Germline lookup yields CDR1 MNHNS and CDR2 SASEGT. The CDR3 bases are TGTGCCAGCAGTGAAGAGGACGGTGGCGGGGGGGCCGATGAGCAGTTCTTC. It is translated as CASSEEDGGGGADEQFF.

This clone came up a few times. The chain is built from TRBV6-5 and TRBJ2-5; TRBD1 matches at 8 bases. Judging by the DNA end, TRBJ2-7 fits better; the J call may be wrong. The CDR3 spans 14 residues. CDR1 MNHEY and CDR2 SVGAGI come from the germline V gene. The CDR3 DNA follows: TGTGCCAGCAGTTACAGGACAGGGTTCGACGAGCAGTACTTC. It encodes CASSYRTGFDEQYF.

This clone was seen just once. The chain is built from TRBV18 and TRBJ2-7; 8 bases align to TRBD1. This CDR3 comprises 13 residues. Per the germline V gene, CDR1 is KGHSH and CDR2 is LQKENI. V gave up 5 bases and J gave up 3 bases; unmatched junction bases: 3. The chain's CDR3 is CASSGQGGYEQYF. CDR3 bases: TGTGCCAGCTCAGGACAGGGTGGCTACGAGCAGTACTTC. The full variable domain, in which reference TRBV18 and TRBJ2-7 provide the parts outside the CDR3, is NAGVMQNPRHLVRRRGQEARLRCSPMKGHSHVYWYRQLPEEGLKFMVYLQKENIIDESGMPKERFSAEFPKEGPSILRIQQVVRGDSAAYFCASSGQGGYEQYFGPGTRLTVT.

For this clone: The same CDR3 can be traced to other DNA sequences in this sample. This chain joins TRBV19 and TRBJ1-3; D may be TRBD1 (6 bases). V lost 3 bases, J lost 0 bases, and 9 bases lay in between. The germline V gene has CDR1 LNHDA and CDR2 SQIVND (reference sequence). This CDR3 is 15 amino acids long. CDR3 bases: TGTGCCAGTAGTATCGACAGGAGCTCTGGAAACACCATATATTTT. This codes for CASSIDRSSGNTIYF.

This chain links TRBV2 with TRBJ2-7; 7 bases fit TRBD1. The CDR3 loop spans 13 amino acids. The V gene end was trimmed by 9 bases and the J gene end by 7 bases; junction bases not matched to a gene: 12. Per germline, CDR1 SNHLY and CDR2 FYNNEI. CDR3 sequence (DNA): TGTGCCAGTGCCCCCGGGACAGCCTTAGAGCAGTACTTC. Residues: CASAPGTALEQYF.

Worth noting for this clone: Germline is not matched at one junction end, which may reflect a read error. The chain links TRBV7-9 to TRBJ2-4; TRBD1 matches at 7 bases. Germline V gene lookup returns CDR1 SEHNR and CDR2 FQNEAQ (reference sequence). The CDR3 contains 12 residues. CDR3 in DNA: TGTTCCAGCCGGGACAGAAAAAACATTCAGTACTTC. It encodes CSSRDRKNIQYF.

The chain's CDR3 is CASSIRQHLEQYF. The DNA for the CDR3 is TGTGCCAGTAGTATACGACAGCACCTCGAGCAGTACTTC. This rearrangement joins TRBV19 to TRBJ2-7; D perhaps matches TRBD1 (5 bases). Trimming took 2 bases from V and 6 from J, leaving 11 bases between them. The germline gives CDR1 LNHDA, CDR2 SQIVND (reference sequence). CDR3 size: 13 residues.

CDR3 loop: CASSLPGGQYNEQFF. Written as DNA, the CDR3 is TGCGCCAGCAGCTTGCCAGGGGGCCAGTACAATGAGCAGTTCTTC. This rearrangement joins TRBV5-1 to TRBJ2-1; 8 bases align to TRBD1. Germline V gene data show CDR1 as SGHRS and CDR2 as YFSETQ. V was pared by 1 base and J by 4 bases, with 4 bases of the junction left unmatched. This CDR3 is 15 amino acids long.

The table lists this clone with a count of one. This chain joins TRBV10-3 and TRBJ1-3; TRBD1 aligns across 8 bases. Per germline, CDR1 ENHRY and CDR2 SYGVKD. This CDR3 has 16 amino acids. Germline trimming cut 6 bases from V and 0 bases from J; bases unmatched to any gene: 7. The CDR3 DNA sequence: TGTGCCATCAGCGGTGGGGACAGGAACTCTGGAAACACCATATATTTT. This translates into CAISGGDRNSGNTIYF.

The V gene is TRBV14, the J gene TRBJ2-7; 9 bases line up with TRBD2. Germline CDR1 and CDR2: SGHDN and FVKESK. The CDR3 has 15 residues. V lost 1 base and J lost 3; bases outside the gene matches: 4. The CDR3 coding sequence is TGTGCCAGCAGCCAAGGGACTAGCGTAGGCTACGAGCAGTACTTC. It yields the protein CASSQGTSVGYEQYF.